This T cell receptor (beta chain) originates from a study of T cells after posttransplantation cyclophosphamide. The study, taken as a whole, reports: TRB overlap between skin or GI tissue T cells and blood was limited.

Some clones are missing from TCRdb's copy, which holds only in-frame ones; the method was immunoSEQ multiplex PCR. In total the sample includes over 15,000 clones, none of them seen once. A marrow graft followed busulfan-fludarabine conditioning, with cyclophosphamide on days +3 and +4. A word on this clone: Its target is unknown.

The V gene lost 4 bases and the J gene lost 0 bases, with 7 bases spanning the gap. Per the germline V gene, CDR1 is MNHEY and CDR2 is SMNVEV (reference sequence). CDR3 length: 15 residues. The sequenced sample was PBMCs, obtained after allogeneic stem cell transplant with posttransplant cyclophosphamide. The V call is TRBV27, the J call TRBJ1-6; D is undetermined. The TCR was taken from a female patient aged 30-39 years who received an allogeneic stem cell transplant from a related donor, was CMV-positive, and had no GVHD. The graft donor may be the source of some T cells. For the CDR3, the DNA is TGTGCCAGCAGTTACCTGAGCTCCTATAATTCACCCCTCCACTTT. Its translation is CASSYLSSYNSPLHF.